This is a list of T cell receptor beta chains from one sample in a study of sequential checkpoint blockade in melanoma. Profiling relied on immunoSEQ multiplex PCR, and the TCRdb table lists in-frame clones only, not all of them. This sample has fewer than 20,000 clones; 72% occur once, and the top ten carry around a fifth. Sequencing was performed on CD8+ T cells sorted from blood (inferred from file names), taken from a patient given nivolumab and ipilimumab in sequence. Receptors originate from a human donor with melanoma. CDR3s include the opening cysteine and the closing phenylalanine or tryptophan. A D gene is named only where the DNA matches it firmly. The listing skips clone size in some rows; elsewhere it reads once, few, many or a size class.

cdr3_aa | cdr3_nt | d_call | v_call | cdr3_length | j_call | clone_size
CASSQDWQGQETQYF | TGTGCCAGCAGCCAAGACTGGCAGGGGCAAGAGACCCAGTACTTC | - | TRBV4-2 | 15 | TRBJ2-5 | -
CASSHTSGRAYEQYF | TGTGCCAGCAGTCACACTAGCGGGAGGGCCTACGAGCAGTACTTC | TRBD2 | TRBV2 | 15 | TRBJ2-7 | few
CASRPSVAGAYNEQFF | TGTGCCAGCAGACCGTCGGTGGCGGGGGCCTACAATGAGCAGTTCTTC | TRBD2 | TRBV7-9 | 16 | TRBJ2-1 | few
CASRIGRGVSNQPQHF | TGTGCCAGCAGGATTGGGCGGGGAGTAAGCAATCAGCCCCAGCATTTT | - | TRBV2 | 16 | TRBJ1-5 | -
CASSVGGQPQETQYF | TGTGCCAGCAGCGTAGGGGGACAACCCCAAGAGACCCAGTACTTC | - | TRBV9 | 15 | TRBJ2-5 | -
CASSLNLSGGNTIYF | TGTGCCAGCAGCTTGAACCTATCCGGGGGAAACACCATATATTTT | - | TRBV5-5 | 15 | TRBJ1-3 | -
CASSVEQFGNTIYF | TGTGCCAGCAGCGTAGAACAGTTTGGAAACACCATATATTTT | - | TRBV9 | 14 | TRBJ1-3 | -
CASSYLGDNEQFF | TGTGCCAGCAGTTACTTGGGAGACAATGAGCAGTTCTTC | - | TRBV6-6 | 13 | TRBJ2-1 | few
CASSISGTENSPLHF | TGTGCCAGTAGTATAAGCGGGACGGAGAATTCACCCCTCCACTTT | - | TRBV19 | 15 | TRBJ1-6 | -
CASSITRAGYGYTF | TGTGCCAGTAGTATAACCAGGGCAGGCTATGGCTACACCTTC | - | TRBV19 | 14 | TRBJ1-2 | -
CASSLTGPYEQYF | TGTGCCAGCAGTTTAACAGGGCCCTACGAGCAGTACTTC | - | TRBV9 | 13 | TRBJ2-7 | few
CATSRGDRDYEQYF | TGTGCCACCAGCAGAGGGGACAGGGACTACGAGCAGTACTTC | TRBD1 | TRBV15 | 14 | TRBJ2-7 | -
CASRQGLSGANVLTF | TGTGCCAGCAGGCAGGGGCTCTCTGGGGCCAACGTCCTGACTTTC | - | TRBV27 | 15 | TRBJ2-6 | -
CASSRDRNTEAFF | TGTGCCAGCAGCCGCGACAGAAACACTGAAGCTTTCTTT | - | TRBV6-5 | 13 | TRBJ1-1 | few
CASSQVGSGEEKLFF | TGCGCCAGCAGCCAAGTGGGTTCAGGGGAGGAAAAACTGTTTTTT | - | TRBV4-1 | 15 | TRBJ1-4 | few
CASSQGDDYGYTF | TGTGCCAGCAGTCAGGGGGACGACTATGGCTACACCTTC | TRBD1 | TRBV5-6 | 13 | TRBJ1-2 | -